This T cell receptor (beta chain) was observed in a study of blood T cell repertoires in COVID-19. TCRdb's table, derived via immunoSEQ multiplex PCR, lists solely in-frame clones and lacks some. The sample includes around 340,000 clones, approximately 86% of them seen just once. The participants were between roughly 18 and 89 years old and came from some 25 US areas. Participants had their cohort set by participant-reported clinical history. This CDR3 spans 16 amino acids. CDR1 MGHRA and CDR2 YSYEKL come from the germline V gene. V trimming: 2 bases; J trimming: 1 base; junction bases outside the gene matches: 4.

The chain joins TRBV4-1 to TRBJ2-2, with 7 positions matching TRBD1. Material for sequencing was PBMCs or T cells enriched from blood (not recorded which). This clonotype originated in a woman aged 35 to 49 with acute COVID-19. CDR3 in DNA: TGCGCCAGCAGCCAACCGGGACAGAAGAACACCGGGGAGCTGTTTTTT. Its protein is CASSQPGQKNTGELFF.